A selection of T cell receptor beta chains follows, all from one sample in a study of T cells in Graves' hyperthyroidism and ophthalmopathy. TCRdb redid the calling of the multiplex PCR reads with MiXCR, one entry per CDR3 protein. The data hold about 740,000 distinct CDR3 sequences, with around 15% observed a single time. Input material: blood. The receptors come from a woman aged 18-30 years with Graves' hyperthyroidism. Both conserved end residues are part of each CDR3. A D gene is named only where the DNA matches it firmly. Only part of the rows carry a size: once, few, many, or a class if the clone is expanded.

>TRBJ2-3|.|.|TRBV27
TGTGCCAGCACCCCCGGAAGGGACCTCACAGATACGCAGTATTTT
CASTPGRDLTDTQYF
>TRBJ1-6|.|.|TRBV20-1
TGCAGTGCTAGAGGTAGACAGGACTTTAATTCACCCCTCCACTTT
CSARGRQDFNSPLHF
>TRBJ2-7|.|.|TRBV2
TGTGCCAGCAGGGAAAGCACAAACTACGAGCAGTACTTC
CASRESTNYEQYF
>TRBJ2-1|TRBD2|.|TRBV4-3
TGCGCCAGCAGCCATCGCAGCGGGAGGCTCTCCTACAATGAGCAGTTCTTC
CASSHRSGRLSYNEQFF
>TRBJ2-3|TRBD1|many|TRBV30
TGTGCCTGGAGTGGGTTGACAGGGTTAAGGGATACGCAGTATTTT
CAWSGLTGLRDTQYF
>TRBJ1-2|TRBD1|.|TRBV19
TGTGCCAGTAGTATCGTAGGACAGGGTACTTATGGCTACACCTTC
CASSIVGQGTYGYTF
>TRBJ2-3|TRBD1|.|TRBV6-1
TGTGCCAGCAGAACACTTATACCGGGACAGGGGGGTATGGGGCAGTATTTT
CASRTLIPGQGGMGQYF
>TRBJ2-7|.|.|TRBV7-9
TGTGCCAGCAGCTTACCTACGGCTTCCTACGAGCAGTACTTC
CASSLPTASYEQYF
>TRBJ1-6|TRBD1|few|TRBV2
TGTGCCAGCACCTTCGGACAGGGGGGTTCAGTCCTCCACTTT
CASTFGQGGSVLHF
>TRBJ2-3|.|many|TRBV18
TGTGCCAGCTCAGCTTCTGGGGGCACAGATACGCAGTATTTT
CASSASGGTDTQYF
>TRBJ2-7|.|.|TRBV25-1
TGTGCCAGCATGAACAACCGGGCAGGGAACTCCTACGAGCAGTACTTC
CASMNNRAGNSYEQYF
>TRBJ1-6|.|few|TRBV20-1
TGCAGTGCTAGAGATCCAAGGATTAATTCACCCCTCCACTTT
CSARDPRINSPLHF
>TRBJ1-1|.|many|TRBV6-2/TRBV6-3
TGTGCCAGCAGTTACGATAATGCGATCACTGAAGCTTTCTTT
CASSYDNAITEAFF
>TRBJ1-1|.|many|TRBV11-2
TGTGCCAGCAGCCCGGCGGGGGCTGAAGCTTTCTTT
CASSPAGAEAFF
>TRBJ2-5|.|few|TRBV4-2
TGTGCCAGCAGCCAAGTGGGGGCGGAAACACAAGAGACCCAGTACTTC
CASSQVGAETQETQYF
>TRBJ2-2|.|many|TRBV28
TGTGCCAGCACCCTCGCCGGTCCGGGCACCGGGGAGCTGTTTTTT
CASTLAGPGTGELFF
>TRBJ2-2|.|.|TRBV29-1
TGCAGCGTTGAAGGGGAAATCGGGGGCGCAGGAACCGGGGAGCTGTTTTTT
CSVEGEIGGAGTGELFF
>TRBJ1-5|.|.|TRBV27
TGTGCCAGCACTGCCCAGGGGCGAATGAATCAGCCCCAGCATTTT
CASTAQGRMNQPQHF
>TRBJ2-5|.|many|TRBV12-3/TRBV12-4
TGTGCCAGCAGTTTAGAGTTTGGGGACAGGGACCAACGGCGGGCTAGCGGGAGTCTCGAGACCCAGTACTTC
CASSLEFGDRDQRRASGSLETQYF
>TRBJ2-1|.|many|TRBV18
TGTGCCAGCTCACCAGCCGGGCTATCCGTAGGGGTTGAGCAGTTCTTC
CASSPAGLSVGVEQFF
>TRBJ1-2|TRBD1|few|TRBV29-1
TGCAGCGTTAATCGACAGGGAGGAGGCTACACCTTC
CSVNRQGGGYTF
>TRBJ2-5|.|many|TRBV7-8
TGTGCCAGCGGAACGGACGGTTTAGTCCAAGAGACCCAGTACTTC
CASGTDGLVQETQYF